Here is one T cell receptor (beta chain) with its context. TCRdb re-called the PCR reads through MiXCR, storing one row per CDR3 protein. The table lists roughly 16,000 distinct CDR3 sequences, 40% to 55% of them singletons. The data were taken from a study of tumor-infiltrating lymphocytes in oesophageal squamous cell carcinoma. The CDR3 has 11 amino acids. Germline CDR1 and CDR2: LNHDA and SQIVND (reference sequence). Trimming stripped 8 bases from V and 5 bases from J, with 6 bases between. Input material: normal esophageal tissue next to the tumor. This chain uses TRBV19 with TRBJ2-2; D gene ambiguous. The receptor was derived from a female donor with esophageal squamous cell carcinoma. This chain's CDR3 is CASSLTGELFF. The CDR3 nucleotides read TGTGCCAGTTCTCTTACCGGGGAGCTGTTTTTT. Drawing the rest from reference TRBV19 and TRBJ2-2, the complete variable domain is DGGITQSPKYLFRKEGQNVTLSCEQNLNHDAMYWYRQDPGQGLRLIYYSQIVNDFQKGDIAEGYSVSREKKESFPLTVTSAQKNPTAFYLCASSLTGELFFGEGSRLTVL.